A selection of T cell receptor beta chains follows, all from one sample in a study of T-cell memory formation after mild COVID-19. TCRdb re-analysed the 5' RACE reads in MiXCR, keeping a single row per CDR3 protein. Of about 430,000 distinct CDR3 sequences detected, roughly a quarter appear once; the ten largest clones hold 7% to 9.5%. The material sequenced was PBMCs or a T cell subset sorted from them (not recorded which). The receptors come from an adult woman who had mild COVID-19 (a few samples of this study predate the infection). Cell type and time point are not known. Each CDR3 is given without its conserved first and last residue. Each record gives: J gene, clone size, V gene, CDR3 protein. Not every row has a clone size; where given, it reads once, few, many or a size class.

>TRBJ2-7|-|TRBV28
ASSLNGGRRYEQY
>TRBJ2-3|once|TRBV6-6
ASSHGTSGGADTQY
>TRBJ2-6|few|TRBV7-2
ASSTGQPVSGANVLT
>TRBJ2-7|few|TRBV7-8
ASSPPFRGQGLMDYEQY
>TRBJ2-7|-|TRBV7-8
ASNRLPLESKSGEQY
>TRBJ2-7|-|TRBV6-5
ASSYGRGYEQY
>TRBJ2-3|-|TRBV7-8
ASSLSLGTNTQY
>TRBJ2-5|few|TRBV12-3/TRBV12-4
ASSLLGLQQETQY
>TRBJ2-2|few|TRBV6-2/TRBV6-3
ASRALVSGELF
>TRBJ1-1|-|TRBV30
AWSVSRTGGPRQTEAF
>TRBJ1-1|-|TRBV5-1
ASSPGDFFWVAF
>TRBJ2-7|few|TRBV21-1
ASSYSGQSRYEQY
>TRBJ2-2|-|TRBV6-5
ASRIDSTGELF
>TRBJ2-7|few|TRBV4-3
ASSQGTRERVQY
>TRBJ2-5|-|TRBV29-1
SGGVYQETQY
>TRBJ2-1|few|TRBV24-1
ATSAVWGAKNEQF
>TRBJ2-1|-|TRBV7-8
ASSLPRQGPAYNEQF
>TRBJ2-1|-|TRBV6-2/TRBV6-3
ASSPTGALEQF
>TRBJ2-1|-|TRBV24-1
ATSDPGQNYYNEQF
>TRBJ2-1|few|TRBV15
ATRHSGGDSYNEQF
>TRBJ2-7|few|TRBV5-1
ASSSGQGGYEQY
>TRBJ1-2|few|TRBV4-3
ASSRRQGLNGYT
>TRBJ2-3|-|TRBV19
ASSISRDSRSTDTQY
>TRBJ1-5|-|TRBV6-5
ASSYEVDQPQH
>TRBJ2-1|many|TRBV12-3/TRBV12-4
ASSFGPEQF
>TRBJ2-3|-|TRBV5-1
ASSLVGGLATDTQY
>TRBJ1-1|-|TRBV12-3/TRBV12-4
ASLPGRGLHTEAF
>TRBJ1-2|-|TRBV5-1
ASSPGVQPGGYT
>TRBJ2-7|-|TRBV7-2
ASSFNPGLAGFSYEQY
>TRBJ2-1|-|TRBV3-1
ASSPTLYEQF
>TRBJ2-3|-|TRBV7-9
ASSGGPDTQY
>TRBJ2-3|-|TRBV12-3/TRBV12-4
ASEHETSDTQY
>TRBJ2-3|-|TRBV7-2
ASSLGGRGQTDTQY
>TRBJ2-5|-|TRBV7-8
ASSFMGGRQETQY
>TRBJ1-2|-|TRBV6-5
ASSYVGTTLYGYT
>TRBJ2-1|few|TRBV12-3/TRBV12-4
ASSGRLLENYNEQF
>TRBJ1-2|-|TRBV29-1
SVIDRGGYGYT
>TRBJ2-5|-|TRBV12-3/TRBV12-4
ASSLAGLQETQY
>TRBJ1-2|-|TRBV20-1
SATGGYT
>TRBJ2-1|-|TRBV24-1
ATSTRRNNEQF
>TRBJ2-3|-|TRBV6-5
ASSYLAGAHDTQY
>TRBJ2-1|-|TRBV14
ASSPLAGVNEQF
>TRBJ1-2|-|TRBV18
ASSPGQGVGYT
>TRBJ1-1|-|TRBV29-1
SVGGQGPMNTEAF
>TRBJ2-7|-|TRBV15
ATSSPGQVTYEQY
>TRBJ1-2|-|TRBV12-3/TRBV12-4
ASSPGTGAAYGYT
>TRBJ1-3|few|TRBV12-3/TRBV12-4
ASSLPHGSGNTIY
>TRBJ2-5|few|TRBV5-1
ASNLVSWRETQY
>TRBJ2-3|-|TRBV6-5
ASSSGAFTDTQY
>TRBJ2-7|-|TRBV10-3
AISGTGGYEQY
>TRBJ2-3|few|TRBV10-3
ATTRSGGSTDTQY
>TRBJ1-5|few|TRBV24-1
ATSDLGEGQPQH
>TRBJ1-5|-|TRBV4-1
ASSQESGQHQH
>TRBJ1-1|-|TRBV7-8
ASSAGQVYTEAF
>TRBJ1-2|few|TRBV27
ASSFLGQGSGYT
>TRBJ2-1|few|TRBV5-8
ASSPRGQVYNEQF
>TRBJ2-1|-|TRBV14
ASSPRGWDNEQF
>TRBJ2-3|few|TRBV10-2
ASPRFKPGQGVVSTDTQY
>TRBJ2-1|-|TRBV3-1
ASSQESEQF
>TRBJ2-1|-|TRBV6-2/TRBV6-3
ASRPPGHGNNEQF